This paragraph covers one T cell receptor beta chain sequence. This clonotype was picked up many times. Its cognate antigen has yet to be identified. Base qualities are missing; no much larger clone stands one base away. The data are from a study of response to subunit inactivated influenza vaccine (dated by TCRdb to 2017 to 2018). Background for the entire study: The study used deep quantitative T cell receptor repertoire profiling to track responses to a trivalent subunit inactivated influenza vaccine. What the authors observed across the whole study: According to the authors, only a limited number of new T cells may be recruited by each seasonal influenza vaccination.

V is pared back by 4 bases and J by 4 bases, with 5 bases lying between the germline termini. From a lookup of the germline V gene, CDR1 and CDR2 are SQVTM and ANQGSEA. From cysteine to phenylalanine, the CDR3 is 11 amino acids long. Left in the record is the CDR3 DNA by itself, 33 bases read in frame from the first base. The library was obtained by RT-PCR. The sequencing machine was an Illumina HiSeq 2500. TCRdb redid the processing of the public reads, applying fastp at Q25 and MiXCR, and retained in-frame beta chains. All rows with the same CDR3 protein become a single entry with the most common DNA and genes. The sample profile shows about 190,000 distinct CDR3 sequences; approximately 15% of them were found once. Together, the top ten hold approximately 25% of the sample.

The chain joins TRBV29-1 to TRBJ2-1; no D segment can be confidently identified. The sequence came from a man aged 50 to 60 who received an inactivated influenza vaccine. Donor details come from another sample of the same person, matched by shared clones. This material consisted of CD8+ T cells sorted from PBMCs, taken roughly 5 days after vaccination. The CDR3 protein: CSVGQYNEQFF. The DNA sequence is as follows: TGCAGCGTTGGCCAGTACAATGAGCAGTTCTTC.